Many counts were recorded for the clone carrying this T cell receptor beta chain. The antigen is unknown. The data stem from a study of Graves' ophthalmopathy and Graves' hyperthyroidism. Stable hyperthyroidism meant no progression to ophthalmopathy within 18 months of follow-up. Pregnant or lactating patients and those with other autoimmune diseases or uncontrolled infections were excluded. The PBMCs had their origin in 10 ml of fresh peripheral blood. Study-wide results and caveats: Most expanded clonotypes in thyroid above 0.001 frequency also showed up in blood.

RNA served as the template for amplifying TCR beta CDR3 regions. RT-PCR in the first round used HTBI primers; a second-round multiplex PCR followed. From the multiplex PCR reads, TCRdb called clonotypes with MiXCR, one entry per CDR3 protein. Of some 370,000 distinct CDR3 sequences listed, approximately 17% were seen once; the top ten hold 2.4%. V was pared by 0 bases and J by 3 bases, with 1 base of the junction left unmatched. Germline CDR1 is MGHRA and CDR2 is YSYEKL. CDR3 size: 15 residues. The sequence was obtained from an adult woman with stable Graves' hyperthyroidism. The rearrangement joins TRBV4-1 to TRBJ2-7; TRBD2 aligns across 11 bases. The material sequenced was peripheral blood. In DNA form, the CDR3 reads TGCGCCAGCAGCCAAGAACTAGCGGGAGTCTACGAGCAGTACTTC. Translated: CASSQELAGVYEQYF.